The 23 T cell receptor beta chains reported below all come from one sample, sequenced in a study of blood T cells in healthy people across ages. With a J-beta primer mix and a sample-barcoded 5' primer, a second PCR ran 7 to 11 cycles. A single record per CDR3 protein comes from TCRdb applying MiXCR to the 5' RACE reads. The sample lists around 580,000 distinct CDR3 sequences, less than 60% occurring once. The sequenced material came from blood. All receptors derive from a man older than 75 in good health.

This clonotype has just a few counts. The chain links TRBV4-3 to TRBJ1-6, with D possibly matching TRBD1 (5 bases). Germline V CDR1 and CDR2: LGHNA, YSLEER. V was cut by 3 bases and J by 7 bases, with 7 bases left in between. The CDR3 contains 13 residues. The CDR3 DNA reads TGCGCCAGCAGCCAGACAGTAAATTCACCCCTCCACTTT. Translated: CASSQTVNSPLHF.

This clonotype was recorded at least ten times. J is TRBJ2-1 and V is TRBV7-2, with D unclear. CDR3 length: 11 amino acids. Looked up from germline, CDR1 is SGHTA and CDR2 is FQGNSA. Trimming stripped 4 bases from V and 10 bases from J, with 8 bases between. CDR3 coding DNA: TGTGCCAGCAGCTATCTAGAGGAGCAGTTCTTC. Translating it yields CASSYLEEQFF.

The V gene is TRBV5-6, the J gene TRBJ1-2, with 7 bases identical to TRBD1. V was clipped by 4 bases and J by 7 bases; unmatched bases: 13. The germline gives CDR1 SGHDT, CDR2 YYEEEE. This CDR3 is built from 15 residues. CDR3 nucleotide sequence: TGTGCCAGCAGCCCGGCCCCCGGCAGGGGGATTGGCTACACCTTC. Amino acids: CASSPAPGRGIGYTF.

This chain uses TRBV3-1 with TRBJ2-4; D not resolved. The V and J ends lost 1 base and 0 bases respectively, with 13 bases between them. Germline V gene sequence: CDR1 LGHDT, CDR2 YNNKEL (reference sequence). This CDR3 is 17 amino acids long. The CDR3 loop reads CASSQGLDLGAKNIQYF. The CDR3 region has the DNA TGTGCCAGCAGCCAAGGCCTTGACTTGGGAGCCAAAAACATTCAGTACTTC. The variable domain in full, completed from reference TRBV3-1 and TRBJ2-4, reads DTAVSQTPKYLVTQMGNDKSIKCEQNLGHDTMYWYKQDSKKFLKIMFSYNNKELIINETVPNRFSPKSPDKAHLNLHINSLELGDSAVYFCASSQGLDLGAKNIQYFGAGTRLSVL.

This clonotype was seen a handful of times. The gene calls are TRBV5-1 and TRBJ2-3; the D gene could be TRBD1 or TRBD2 (5 bases each). Germline CDR1 is SGHRS and CDR2 is YFSETQ. With 5 bases removed from V and 0 bases from J, the gap between germline ends came to 13 bases. CDR3 size: 15 residues. The CDR3 reads CASRGVTLSTDTQYF. The CDR3 DNA reads as TGCGCCAGCAGGGGGGTAACCCTTAGCACAGATACGCAGTATTTT.

The V gene is TRBV15, the J gene TRBJ2-6; D not certain. This CDR3 has 13 amino acids. The V end lost 6 bases, the J end lost 2 bases, and 5 bases lay between the germline ends. In germline, CDR1 is LNHNV, CDR2 YYDKDF (reference sequence). In DNA form, the CDR3 reads TGTGCCACCAGGAAGACTGGGGCCAACGTCCTGACTTTC. As protein: CATRKTGANVLTF.

This clonotype was found a few times. The chain employs TRBV20-1 and TRBJ2-5, with 7 bases identical to TRBD2. Near its end, the DNA agrees better with TRBJ2-7, so the J call may be wrong. Germline V lookup: CDR1 DFQATT, CDR2 SNEGSKA (reference sequence). The CDR3 is made up of 12 amino acids. CDR3 bases: TGCAGTGCTAGTGGGAGGGTTTACGAGCAGTACTTC. Translation: CSASGRVYEQYF.

The gene calls are TRBV5-8 and TRBJ2-5; 10 bases align to TRBD1. The CDR3 consists of 15 residues. The germline gives CDR1 SGHTS, CDR2 YDEGEE. With V trimmed by 6 bases and J by 0 bases, 5 bases remained unmatched. CDR3 residues: CASTMGTGDQETQYF. CDR3 bases: TGTGCCAGCACGATGGGGACAGGGGACCAAGAGACCCAGTACTTC.

The V and J genes are TRBV4-2 and TRBJ2-5; D is ambiguous. Between the trimmed V and J ends, which lost 0 bases and 1 base, there was a span of 12 bases. This CDR3 spans 16 amino acids. Germline V CDR1 and CDR2: LGHNA, YNFKEQ. The CDR3 DNA reads as TGTGCCAGCAGCCAAGACCGGGCAAGCCCCCAAGAGACCCAGTACTTC. This sequence encodes CASSQDRASPQETQYF.

This clonotype was counted only a few times. The J gene is TRBJ1-2, the V gene TRBV7-9, with 10 bases lining up with TRBD1. The germline gives CDR1 SEHNR, CDR2 FQNEAQ (reference sequence). CDR3 length: 16 amino acids. J lost 5 bases, V lost 0 bases, and 6 bases had no gene match. As DNA, the CDR3 is TGTGCCAGCAGCTTAGCGCTACGGACAGGGGGATATGGCTACACCTTC. The encoded protein is CASSLALRTGGYGYTF.

The J gene is TRBJ2-5, the V gene TRBV5-6; TRBD2 matches 9 bases. Trimming cost V 0 bases and J 2 bases; bases outside gene matches: 11. The CDR3 covers 18 residues. The germline V gene encodes CDR1 SGHDT and CDR2 YYEEEE. DNA of the CDR3: TGTGCCAGCAGCTTGGTAGGGAAGTTAGCGGGGGAACAAGAGACCCAGTACTTC. Amino acids: CASSLVGKLAGEQETQYF. The entire variable domain, with the rest obtained from reference TRBV5-6 and TRBJ2-5, is as follows: DAGVTQSPTHLIKTRGQQVTLRCSPKSGHDTVSWYQQALGQGPQFIFQYYEEEERQRGNFPDRFSGHQFPNYSSELNVNALLLGDSALYLCASSLVGKLAGEQETQYFGPGTRLLVL.

There are a few counts of this clonotype. The chain employs TRBV5-5 and TRBJ2-3; 7 positions match TRBD1. V shed 4 bases and J 4 bases; nucleotides not matched to a gene: 3. This CDR3 has 13 amino acids. Germline V lookup: CDR1 SGHKS, CDR2 YYEKEE (reference sequence). This CDR3 is CASSRQGPDTQYF. CDR3 in DNA: TGTGCCAGCAGCCGACAGGGCCCAGATACGCAGTATTTT.

The genes are TRBV29-1 and TRBJ1-1, with a tentative D call TRBD1 (5 bases). Germline CDR1 reads SQVTM; CDR2 reads ANQGSEA. The germline V and J ends were trimmed by 6 bases and 7 bases, with 24 bases remaining between them. The CDR3 has 15 residues. DNA of the CDR3: TGCAGCGTCACCGGGACTCTTAGAACGTTAGGTGAAGCTTTCTTT. This encodes CSVTGTLRTLGEAFF.

V is TRBV21-1 and J is TRBJ2-5; the table's D gene call, TRBD2, was not cross checked with the DNA. The J call is uncertain, as TRBJ2-7 better fits the DNA end. TRBV21-1 is classified as a pseudogene. The CDR3 is 12 residues long. CDR3 protein: CASSKTSYEQYF. CDR3 DNA: TGTGCCAGCAGCAAAACCTCCTACGAGCAGTACTTC.

This clonotype is a singleton in its sample. This chain connects TRBV20-1 to TRBJ2-3, with unresolved D. The CDR3 sequence is 14 residues long. Per the germline V gene, CDR1 is DFQATT and CDR2 is SNEGSKA (reference sequence). V dropped 3 bases and J dropped 2 bases, with 12 bases sitting between them. DNA of the CDR3: TGCAGTGCTAGTGCCATAGTTTTCACAGATACGCAGTATTTT. Translation gives CSASAIVFTDTQYF.

This clonotype was detected many times. V and J are TRBV6-5 and TRBJ1-5, with 8 bases matching TRBD1. The CDR3 loop spans 13 amino acids. Germline lookup yields CDR1 MNHEY and CDR2 SVGAGI. The DNA of the CDR3 is TGTGTGAGCAGGGGGCAAGCCAATCAGCCCCAGCATTTT. It codes for CVSRGQANQPQHF.

This chain joins TRBV7-3 and TRBJ1-3; D ambiguous. Germline lookup yields CDR1 SGHTA and CDR2 FQGTGA. The CDR3 loop spans 16 amino acids. The V gene lost 0 bases and the J gene lost 0 bases, with 9 bases spanning the gap. For the CDR3, the DNA is TGTGCCAGCAGCTTAACGGGTGGGAGCTCTGGAAACACCATATATTTT. This sequence encodes CASSLTGGSSGNTIYF.

Here the CDR3 reads CSAKRPGLTEAFF. The CDR3 DNA is TGCAGTGCAAAGCGTCCCGGGCTTACTGAAGCTTTCTTT. The J gene is TRBJ1-1, the V gene TRBV20-1; no clear D gene. The CDR3 is 13 amino acids. CDR1 and CDR2 from the germline V gene are DFQATT and SNEGSKA (reference sequence). Trimming pared 6 bases from V and 5 bases from J, leaving 16 bases between.

J is TRBJ2-3 and V is TRBV29-1, with 8 nucleotides matching TRBD1. CDR3 length: 16 amino acids. The ends lost 0 bases at V and 0 bases at J; junction bases unmatched: 5. The germline V gene encodes CDR1 SQVTM and CDR2 ANQGSEA. CDR3 in amino acids: CSVEDGQGPSTDTQYF. CDR3 coding DNA: TGCAGCGTTGAAGATGGACAGGGCCCTAGCACAGATACGCAGTATTTT.

The chain is built from TRBV29-1 and TRBJ2-1; TRBD1 matches 8 bases. The V segment lost 8 bases and the J segment 8 bases; nucleotides outside the gene matches: 14. Germline V gene sequence: CDR1 SQVTM, CDR2 ANQGSEA. The CDR3 covers 14 residues. The CDR3 DNA sequence: TGCAGCCTTGCCCGACAGGGGTCGGGCGATGAGCAGTTCTTC. The encoded protein is CSLARQGSGDEQFF.

The chain couples TRBV20-1 to TRBJ2-1; 9 bases fit TRBD2. The CDR3 is 15 residues long. Trimming took 3 bases from V and 8 from J; bases not matched to a gene: 11. Germline CDR1 DFQATT, CDR2 SNEGSKA (reference sequence). The CDR3 sequence is CSASGAGGWLDEQFF. CDR3 DNA: TGCAGTGCTAGCGGAGCGGGGGGTTGGTTGGATGAGCAGTTCTTC.

The CDR3 loop is CASSPPVQRASYEQYF. The CDR3 region has the DNA TGTGCCAGCTCACCACCGGTCCAGCGGGCCTCCTACGAGCAGTACTTC. The chain has TRBV18 and TRBJ2-7, with D perhaps matching TRBD2 (6 bases). CDR1 and CDR2 (germline): KGHSH, LQKENI. CDR3 length equals 16 residues. V lost 0 bases, J lost 0 bases, and 12 bases lay in between. The full variable domain, its missing parts supplied by reference TRBV18 and TRBJ2-7, is NAGVMQNPRHLVRRRGQEARLRCSPMKGHSHVYWYRQLPEEGLKFMVYLQKENIIDESGMPKERFSAEFPKEGPSILRIQQVVRGDSAAYFCASSPPVQRASYEQYFGPGTRLTVT.

This clonotype showed up just a few times. The chain recombines TRBV7-9 with TRBJ2-4; D perhaps matches TRBD1 (5 bases). CDR1 SEHNR and CDR2 FQNEAQ come from the germline V gene (reference sequence). The CDR3 consists of 15 residues. V was pared by 3 bases and J by 0 bases, with 9 bases between. The CDR3 coding sequence is TGTGCCAGCAGCTTGGCCCAGGGAGCCAAAAACATTCAGTACTTC. Translation: CASSLAQGAKNIQYF. Using reference TRBV7-9 and TRBJ2-4 for the parts outside the CDR3, the full variable domain is DTGVSQNPRHKITKRGQNVTFRCDPISEHNRLYWYRQTLGQGPEFLTYFQNEAQLEKSRLLSDRFSAERPKGSFSTLEIQRTEQGDSAMYLCASSLAQGAKNIQYFGAGTRLSVL.